What follows are 29 T cell receptor beta chains derived from one specimen sequenced in a study of shared clonotypes between healthy human individuals. Some clones are missing from TCRdb's copy, which holds only in-frame ones; the method was immunoSEQ multiplex PCR. The sample yields roughly 2.2 million clones, 90% to 95% seen once. The sequencing sample was made of naive CD4+ T cells from PBMCs. Subset indicated: CD45RA+ positively selected. These receptors all come from a man between 18 and 35 years old in good health. Some clones in this sample may be carry-over from other donors' samples.

The chain carries TRBV7-2 and TRBJ2-1; TRBD2 agrees at 9 bases. With 4 bases clipped from V and 7 bases from J, the junction kept 8 bases outside the gene matches. From germline, CDR1 is SGHTA and CDR2 FQGNSA. The CDR3 sequence is 15 residues long. The CDR3 reads CASSSQAGGVNEQFF. The DNA for the CDR3 is TGTGCCAGCAGCTCACAAGCGGGAGGAGTAAATGAGCAGTTCTTC.

V and J are TRBV28 and TRBJ2-7; TRBD2 might be the D (7 bases). The ends were cut back, 2 bases at V and 4 bases at J, with 15 bases in the middle. Germline V gene lookup returns CDR1 MDHEN and CDR2 SYDVKM. The CDR3 is 15 amino acids. The CDR3 nucleotides read TGTGCCAGCAGTTTAGGGCGGGAGACAGGTTACGAGCAGTACTTC. This encodes CASSLGRETGYEQYF.

This chain joins TRBV9 and TRBJ2-1, with 8 bases fitting TRBD2. With 0 bases clipped from V and 4 bases from J, the junction kept 6 bases outside the gene matches. Germline V gene lookup returns CDR1 SGDLS and CDR2 YYNGEE. The CDR3 length is 16 residues. In DNA form, the CDR3 reads TGTGCCAGCAGCGTAGGCGGGAGGCTAAGTTACAATGAGCAGTTCTTC. Its translation: CASSVGGRLSYNEQFF. The full variable domain, completed using reference TRBV9 and TRBJ2-1, is DSGVTQTPKHLITATGQRVTLRCSPRSGDLSVYWYQQSLDQGLQFLIQYYNGEERAKGNILERFSAQQFPDLHSELNLSSLELGDSALYFCASSVGGRLSYNEQFFGPGTRLTVL.

On this clone itself: Distinct nucleotide sequences in the sample also encode this CDR3. The V call is TRBV5-1, the J call TRBJ2-5; D might be TRBD2 (6 bases). The germline V gene has CDR1 SGHRS and CDR2 YFSETQ. There are 14 residues in the CDR3. V was shortened by 4 bases and J by 4 bases, with 14 bases between the two germline ends. For the CDR3, the DNA is TGCGCCAGCAGCCCGCCGGGGGTAGGAGAGACCCAGTACTTC. This encodes CASSPPGVGETQYF.

The V call is TRBV7-2, the J call TRBJ2-5; D possibly uses TRBD1 or TRBD2 (5 bases each). Germline CDR1 is SGHTA and CDR2 is FQGNSA. The CDR3 runs to 14 residues. The germline V and J ends were trimmed by 1 base and 4 bases, with 10 bases remaining between them. DNA of the CDR3: TGTGCCAGCAGCTTAGACCGGGACCTAGAGACCCAGTACTTC. This sequence encodes CASSLDRDLETQYF. The whole variable domain, remainder taken from reference TRBV7-2 and TRBJ2-5, is GAGVSQSPSNKVTEKGKDVELRCDPISGHTALYWYRQSLGQGLEFLIYFQGNSAPDKSGLPSDRFSAERTGGSVSTLTIQRTQQEDSAVYLCASSLDRDLETQYFGPGTRLLVL.

The rearrangement links TRBV10-3 to TRBJ2-7; D is ambiguous. Germline CDR1 reads ENHRY; CDR2 reads SYGVKD. The CDR3 totals 14 residues. Trimming cost V 4 bases and J 5 bases, with 15 bases left between them. DNA for the CDR3: TGTGCCATCAGTGTGGCCGACCTCTTCGACGAGCAGTACTTC. Protein sequence: CAISVADLFDEQYF.

The chain recombines TRBV2 with TRBJ1-5; no definite D call. Trimming left V 7 bases short and J 0 bases short, with 16 bases between. The CDR3 is 16 residues long. Germline V lookup: CDR1 SNHLY, CDR2 FYNNEI. The chain's CDR3 is CASMARSANSNQPQHF. CDR3 sequence (DNA): TGTGCCAGCATGGCAAGGTCAGCAAATAGCAATCAGCCCCAGCATTTT.

This clone was observed a few times. V usage is TRBV5-4 and J usage is TRBJ1-5, with D unclear. The CDR3 extends over 13 amino acids. V was clipped by 0 bases and J by 10 bases, with 11 bases between them. Germline-derived CDR1 and CDR2 are SGHNT and YYREEE (reference sequence). CDR3 nucleotide sequence: TGTGCCAGCAGCTTGGATATCTCAGAACCCCAGCATTTT. Its translation: CASSLDISEPQHF.

Worth noting for this clone: Other DNA variants within this sample encode the same CDR3. This rearrangement joins TRBV30 to TRBJ1-2; D unclear. The CDR3 extends over 11 amino acids. Germline loops: CDR1 GTSNPN, CDR2 SVGIG (reference sequence). Trimming stripped 0 bases from V and 8 bases from J, with 7 bases between. The chain's CDR3 is CAWSVPGGYTF. The DNA for the CDR3 is TGTGCCTGGAGTGTTCCTGGGGGCTACACCTTC.

This rearrangement joins TRBV7-2 to TRBJ1-6; TRBD1 is a possible D gene (5 bases). Germline CDR1 and CDR2: SGHTA and FQGNSA. The CDR3 contains 15 residues. V lost 5 bases and J 10 bases, leaving 18 bases between the germline ends. Here the CDR3 DNA reads TGTGCCAGCAGCCCATTCCGGGGCCCAAGGTCACCCCTCCACTTT. Its translation is CASSPFRGPRSPLHF.

The chain uses TRBV7-2 and TRBJ2-7; D perhaps matches TRBD1 (6 bases). The V end was cut by 4 bases, the J end by 4 bases, with 11 bases between. The germline V gene encodes CDR1 SGHTA and CDR2 FQGNSA. This CDR3 has 13 amino acids. CDR3 nucleotide sequence: TGTGCCAGCAGCTCTGGACAGCAATACGAGCAGTACTTC. Translation: CASSSGQQYEQYF.

In DNA form, the CDR3 reads TGTGCCAGCAGCTTAGGGCCCCCCAGTCGCAGGGGGCGTTACGAGCAGTACTTC. Translated: CASSLGPPSRRGRYEQYF. The chain has TRBV7-3 and TRBJ2-7; TRBD1 aligns across 8 bases. Germline trimming cut 2 bases from V and 4 bases from J; bases unmatched to any gene: 16. This CDR3 contains 18 residues. Germline-derived CDR1 and CDR2 are SGHTA and FQGTGA. Variable domain in full (rest from reference TRBV7-3 and TRBJ2-7): GAGVSQTPSNKVTEKGKYVELRCDPISGHTALYWYRQSLGQGPEFLIYFQGTGAADDSGLPNDRFFAVRPEGSVSTLKIQRTERGDSAVYLCASSLGPPSRRGRYEQYFGPGTRLTVT.

This sequence joins TRBV19 and TRBJ2-1, with D possibly being TRBD1 or TRBD2 (5 bases each). V lost 9 bases and J 8 bases, leaving 23 bases between the germline ends. CDR3 length: 15 amino acids. Germline CDR1 and CDR2: LNHDA and SQIVND (reference sequence). CDR3 protein: CASEPRSTSGHEQFF. The CDR3 DNA sequence: TGTGCCAGCGAACCTAGATCCACCTCGGGGCATGAGCAGTTCTTC.

This sequence joins TRBV5-1 and TRBJ2-1; 10 positions agree with TRBD1. The V segment lost 1 base and the J segment 2 bases; nucleotides outside the gene matches: 3. Germline loops: CDR1 SGHRS, CDR2 YFSETQ. The length of the CDR3 is 16 residues. In nucleotides, the CDR3 is TGCGCCAGCAGCTTGACGGGACAGGGGACCTACAATGAGCAGTTCTTC. Its translation: CASSLTGQGTYNEQFF.

The chain joins TRBV5-1 to TRBJ2-3; D may be TRBD1 (6 bases). Trimming took off 4 bases at V and 4 bases at J, with 10 bases between the two ends. CDR1 and CDR2 (germline): SGHRS, YFSETQ. This CDR3 contains 13 residues. CDR3 coding DNA: TGCGCCAGCAGCACCCAGGGGCCAGATACGCAGTATTTT. It codes for CASSTQGPDTQYF.

The chain joins TRBV18 to TRBJ1-2; D unresolved. The CDR3 covers 13 residues. Germline CDR1 reads KGHSH; CDR2 reads LQKENI. Trimming left V 3 bases short and J 8 bases short, with 13 bases between. CDR3 residues: CASSPAEGGGYTF. The CDR3 nucleotides are TGTGCCAGCTCACCGGCCGAGGGAGGCGGCTACACCTTC.

V and J are TRBV10-2 and TRBJ1-4, with D possibly matching TRBD1 (6 bases). V was cut by 10 bases and J by 5 bases, with 14 bases left in between. This CDR3 contains 13 residues. Germline CDR1 is WSHSY and CDR2 is SAAADI. CDR3 protein: CAMSQGSNEKLFF. Here the CDR3 DNA reads TGCGCCATGTCCCAGGGGTCGAATGAAAAACTGTTTTTT.

The chain employs TRBV2 and TRBJ2-5; the D gene is possibly TRBD1 (6 bases). V dropped 5 bases and J dropped 3 bases, with 10 bases sitting between them. The germline V gene encodes CDR1 SNHLY and CDR2 FYNNEI. This CDR3 spans 13 amino acids. CDR3 nucleotides: TGTGCCAGCAGTCAACAGGGAGAAGAGACCCAGTACTTC. Translated, it gives CASSQQGEETQYF.

This sequence joins TRBV14 and TRBJ2-2; TRBD1 agrees at 7 bases. The J segment lost 6 bases and the V segment lost 4 bases, leaving 2 bases of the junction unmatched. There are 13 residues in the CDR3. The germline gives CDR1 SGHDN, CDR2 FVKESK. The CDR3 DNA sequence: TGTGCCAGCAGCCCCCAGGGGGCCGGGGAGCTGTTTTTT. Its protein product is CASSPQGAGELFF.

The genes are TRBV5-1 and TRBJ2-7; D is uncertain. The CDR3 covers 15 residues. Deletions cut 0 bases from V and 2 bases from J, with 12 bases between. Germline V gives CDR1 SGHRS, CDR2 YFSETQ. In nucleotides, the CDR3 is TGCGCCAGCAGCTTGGCAGTAGGGAAGACCTACGAGCAGTACTTC. Translation gives CASSLAVGKTYEQYF.

This sequence joins TRBV30 and TRBJ1-2, with 7 bases lining up with TRBD1. This CDR3 is 14 amino acids long. Looked up from germline, CDR1 is GTSNPN and CDR2 is SVGIG (reference sequence). Trimming cost V 0 bases and J 7 bases; bases outside gene matches: 8. This CDR3 reads CAWSVLSSGGGYTF. In nucleotides, the CDR3 is TGTGCCTGGAGTGTACTGAGTTCAGGGGGTGGCTACACCTTC.

This sequence joins TRBV7-9 and TRBJ1-5; D possibly corresponds to TRBD1 (5 bases). The V gene lost 1 base and the J gene lost 0 bases, with 10 bases spanning the gap. Germline V gene sequence: CDR1 SEHNR, CDR2 FQNEAQ (reference sequence). CDR3 size: 16 residues. Here the CDR3 DNA reads TGTGCCAGCAGCTTAGGCTGGGGCGATAGCAATCAGCCCCAGCATTTT. Protein: CASSLGWGDSNQPQHF. Supplemented by reference TRBV7-9 and TRBJ1-5, the full variable domain reads DTGVSQNPRHKITKRGQNVTFRCDPISEHNRLYWYRQTLGQGPEFLTYFQNEAQLEKSRLLSDRFSAERPKGSFSTLEIQRTEQGDSAMYLCASSLGWGDSNQPQHFGDGTRLSIL.

V usage is TRBV2 and J usage is TRBJ2-5; possible D gene TRBD2, 5 bases. Germline-derived CDR1 and CDR2 are SNHLY and FYNNEI. The V gene lost 4 bases and the J gene lost 2 bases, with 8 bases spanning the gap. CDR3 length: 13 residues. Here the CDR3 reads CASSGERQETQYF. CDR3 coding DNA: TGTGCCAGCAGTGGGGAGCGGCAAGAGACCCAGTACTTC.

For this clone: Other nucleotide sequences in the sample specify the same CDR3. The V call is TRBV5-1, the J call TRBJ1-4; 11 bases are shared with TRBD1. Per the germline V gene, CDR1 is SGHRS and CDR2 is YFSETQ. The CDR3 is 16 residues long. V shed 3 bases, J shed 0 bases, and the junction held 1 base outside the gene matches. The DNA for the CDR3 is TGCGCCAGCAGCTCGGGACAGGGGGCAACTAATGAAAAACTGTTTTTT. It codes for CASSSGQGATNEKLFF.

Comments on this clone: At the DNA level, this CDR3 is encoded by other sequences in the same sample as well. The rearrangement uses TRBV5-1 and TRBJ2-5; 7 bases agree with TRBD2. The CDR3 extends over 15 amino acids. V shed 0 bases and J 1 base; nucleotides not matched to a gene: 3. Germline assignment: CDR1 SGHRS and CDR2 YFSETQ. The CDR3 DNA sequence: TGCGCCAGCAGCTTGGTAGTAGCGGGCCAAGAGACCCAGTACTTC. The encoded protein is CASSLVVAGQETQYF.

The V gene is TRBV11-2, the J gene TRBJ1-2; TRBD1 agrees at 7 bases. This CDR3 comprises 16 residues. Looked up from germline, CDR1 is SGHAT and CDR2 is FQNNGV. Unmatched junction bases numbered 13, after V lost 5 bases and J lost 4 bases. CDR3 coding DNA: TGTGCCAGCAGCGCTCAATCCGGGACAGACCTCTATGGCTACACCTTC. It specifies CASSAQSGTDLYGYTF.

V and J are TRBV7-3 and TRBJ1-2, with D maybe TRBD1 (5 bases). The V end was cut by 5 bases, the J end by 4 bases, with 17 bases between. The CDR3 loop spans 15 amino acids. Germline CDR1 is SGHTA and CDR2 is FQGTGA. CDR3 sequence reads: CASSPQEDRAYGYTF. The CDR3 DNA is TGTGCCAGCAGCCCACAGGAAGATCGGGCCTATGGCTACACCTTC.

The chain uses TRBV27 and TRBJ2-7, with D tentatively TRBD2 (7 bases). Trimming removed 5 bases from V and 0 bases from J, with 20 bases in between. The CDR3 length is 17 residues. Germline CDR1 is MNHEY and CDR2 is SMNVEV (reference sequence). In nucleotides, the CDR3 is TGTGCCAGCAGTATCAGACTAGCAGGGGATCCCTCCTACGAGCAGTACTTC. Its translation is CASSIRLAGDPSYEQYF.

J is TRBJ1-4 and V is TRBV7-9, with 7 bases aligning to TRBD1. The CDR3 is made up of 19 amino acids. From germline, CDR1 is SEHNR and CDR2 FQNEAQ (reference sequence). The V gene end was trimmed by 5 bases and the J gene end by 8 bases; junction bases not matched to a gene: 23. CDR3 amino acids: CASSDDRAHLSAFGEKLFF. The CDR3 DNA reads TGTGCCAGCAGCGATGACAGGGCCCACCTCTCGGCCTTTGGAGAAAAACTGTTTTTT. Full variable domain (rest looked up from reference TRBV7-9 and TRBJ1-4): DTGVSQNPRHKITKRGQNVTFRCDPISEHNRLYWYRQTLGQGPEFLTYFQNEAQLEKSRLLSDRFSAERPKGSFSTLEIQRTEQGDSAMYLCASSDDRAHLSAFGEKLFFGSGTQLSVL.